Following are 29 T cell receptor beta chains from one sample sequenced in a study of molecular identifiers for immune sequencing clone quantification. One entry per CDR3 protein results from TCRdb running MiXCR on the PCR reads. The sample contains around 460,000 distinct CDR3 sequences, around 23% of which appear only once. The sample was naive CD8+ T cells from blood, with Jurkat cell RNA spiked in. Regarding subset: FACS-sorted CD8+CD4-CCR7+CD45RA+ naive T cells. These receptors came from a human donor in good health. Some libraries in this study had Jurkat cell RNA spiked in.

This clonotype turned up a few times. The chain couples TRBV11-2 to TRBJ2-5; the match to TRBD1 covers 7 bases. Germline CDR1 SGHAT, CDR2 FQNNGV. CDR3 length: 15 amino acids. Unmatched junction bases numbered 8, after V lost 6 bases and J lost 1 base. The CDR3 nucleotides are TGTGCCAGCAGTTATATGACAGGGAGCCAAGAGACCCAGTACTTC. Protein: CASSYMTGSQETQYF.

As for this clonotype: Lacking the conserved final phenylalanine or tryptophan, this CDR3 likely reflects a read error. CDR3 region: CASSRQDRSNQPQHY. CDR3 DNA: TGTGCCAGCAGCCGACAGGACAGAAGCAATCAGCCCCAGCATTAT. The chain carries TRBV7-3 and TRBJ1-5; D might be TRBD1 (6 bases). CDR1 SGHTA and CDR2 FQGTGA come from the germline V gene. The CDR3 contains 15 residues. Trimming pared 5 bases from V and 1 base from J, leaving 12 bases between.

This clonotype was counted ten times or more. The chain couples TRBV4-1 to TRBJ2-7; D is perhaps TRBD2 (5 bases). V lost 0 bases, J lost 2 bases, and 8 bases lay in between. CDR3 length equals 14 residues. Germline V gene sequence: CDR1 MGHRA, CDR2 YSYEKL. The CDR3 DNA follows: TGCGCCAGCAGCCAAGACCCGGGGACCTACGAGCAGTACTTC. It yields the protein CASSQDPGTYEQYF.

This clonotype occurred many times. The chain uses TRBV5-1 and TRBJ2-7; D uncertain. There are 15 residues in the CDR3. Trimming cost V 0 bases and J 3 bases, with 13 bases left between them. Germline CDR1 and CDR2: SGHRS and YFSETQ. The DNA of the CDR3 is TGCGCCAGCAGCTTGGACCCTGGAGAGATCTACGAGCAGTACTTC. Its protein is CASSLDPGEIYEQYF.

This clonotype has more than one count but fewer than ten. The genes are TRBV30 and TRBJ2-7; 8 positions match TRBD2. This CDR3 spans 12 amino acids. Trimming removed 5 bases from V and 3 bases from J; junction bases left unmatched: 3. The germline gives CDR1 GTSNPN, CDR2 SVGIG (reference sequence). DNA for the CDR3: TGTGCCTGGGATCGGGGGGGCTACGAGCAGTACTTC. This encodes CAWDRGGYEQYF. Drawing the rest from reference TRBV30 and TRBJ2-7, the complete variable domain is SQTIHQWPATLVQPVGSPLSLECTVEGTSNPNLYWYRQAAGRGLQLLFYSVGIGQISSEVPQNLSASRPQDRQFILSSKKLLLSDSGFYLCAWDRGGYEQYFGPGTRLTVT.

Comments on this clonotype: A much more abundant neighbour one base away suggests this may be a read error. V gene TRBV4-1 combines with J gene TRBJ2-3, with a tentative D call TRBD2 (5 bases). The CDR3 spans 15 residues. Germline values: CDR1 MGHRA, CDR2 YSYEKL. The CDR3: CTSSQGSGSTDTQYF. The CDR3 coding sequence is TGCACCAGCAGCCAAGGTTCGGGGAGCACAGATACGCAGTATTTT.

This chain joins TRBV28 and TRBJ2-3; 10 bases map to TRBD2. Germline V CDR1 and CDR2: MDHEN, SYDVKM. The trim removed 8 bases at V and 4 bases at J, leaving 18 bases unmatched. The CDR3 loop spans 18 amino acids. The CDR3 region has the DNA TGTGCCAGCTCCTTTCACCCTATGAGCGGGAGGGCTGCAGATACGCAGTATTTT. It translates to CASSFHPMSGRAADTQYF.

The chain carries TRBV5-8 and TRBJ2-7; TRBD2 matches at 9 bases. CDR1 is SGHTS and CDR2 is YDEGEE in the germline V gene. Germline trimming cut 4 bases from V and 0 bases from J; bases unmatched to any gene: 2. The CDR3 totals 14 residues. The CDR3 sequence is CASSGREGSYEQYF. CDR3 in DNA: TGTGCCAGCAGCGGGCGGGAGGGCTCCTACGAGCAGTACTTC.

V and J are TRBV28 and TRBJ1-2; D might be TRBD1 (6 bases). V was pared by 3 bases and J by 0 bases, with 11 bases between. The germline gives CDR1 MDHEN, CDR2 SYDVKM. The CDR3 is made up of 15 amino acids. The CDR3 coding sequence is TGTGCCAGCAGTTTTGACAGGAAAACTAACTATGGCTACACCTTC. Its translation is CASSFDRKTNYGYTF.

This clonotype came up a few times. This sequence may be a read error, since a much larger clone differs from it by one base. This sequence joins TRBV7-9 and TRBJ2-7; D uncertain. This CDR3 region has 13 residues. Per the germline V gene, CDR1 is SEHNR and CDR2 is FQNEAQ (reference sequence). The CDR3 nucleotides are TGTGCCAGCAGCCCCGGTCGGGCCTACGAGGAGTACTTC. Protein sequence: CASSPGRAYEEYF. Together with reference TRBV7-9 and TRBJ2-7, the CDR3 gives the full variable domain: DTGVSQNPRHKITKRGQNVTFRCDPISEHNRLYWYRQTLGQGPEFLTYFQNEAQLEKSRLLSDRFSAERPKGSFSTLEIQRTEQGDSAMYLCASSPGRAYEEYFGPGTRLTVT.

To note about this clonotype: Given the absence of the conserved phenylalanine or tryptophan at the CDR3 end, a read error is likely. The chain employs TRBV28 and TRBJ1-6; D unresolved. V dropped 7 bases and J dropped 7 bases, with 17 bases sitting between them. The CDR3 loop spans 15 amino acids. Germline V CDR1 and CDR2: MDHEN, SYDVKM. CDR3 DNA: TGTGCCAGCACGCACCTTCTGACTGGAAATTCACCCCTCCACTCT. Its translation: CASTHLLTGNSPLHS.

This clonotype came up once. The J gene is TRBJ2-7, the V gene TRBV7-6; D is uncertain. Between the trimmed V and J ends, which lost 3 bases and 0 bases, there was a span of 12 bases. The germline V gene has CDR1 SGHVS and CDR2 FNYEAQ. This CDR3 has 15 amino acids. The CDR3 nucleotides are TGTGCCAGCAGCTTTGGCAGACAAAGCTCCTACGAGCAGTACTTC. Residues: CASSFGRQSSYEQYF. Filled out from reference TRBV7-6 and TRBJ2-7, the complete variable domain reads GAGVSQSPRYKVTKRGQDVALRCDPISGHVSLYWYRQALGQGPEFLTYFNYEAQQDKSGLPNDRFSAERPEGSISTLTIQRTEQRDSAMYRCASSFGRQSSYEQYFGPGTRLTVT.

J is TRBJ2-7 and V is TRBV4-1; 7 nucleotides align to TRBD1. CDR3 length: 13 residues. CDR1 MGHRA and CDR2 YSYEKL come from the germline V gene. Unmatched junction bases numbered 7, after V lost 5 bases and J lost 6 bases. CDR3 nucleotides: TGCGCCAGCAGCTACTCGACAGGGTTCGAGCAGTACTTC. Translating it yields CASSYSTGFEQYF.

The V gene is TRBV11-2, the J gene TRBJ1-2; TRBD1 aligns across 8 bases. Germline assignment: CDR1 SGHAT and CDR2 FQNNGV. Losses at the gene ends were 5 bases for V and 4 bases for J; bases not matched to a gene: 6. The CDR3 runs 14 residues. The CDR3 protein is CASSLGGTGYGYTF. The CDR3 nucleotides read TGTGCCAGCAGCCTGGGAGGGACAGGCTATGGCTACACCTTC.

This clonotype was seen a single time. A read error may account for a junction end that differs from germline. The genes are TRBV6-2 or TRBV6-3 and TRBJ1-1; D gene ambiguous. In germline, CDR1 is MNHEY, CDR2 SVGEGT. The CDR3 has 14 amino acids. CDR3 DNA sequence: TGTGCCAGCCGTTACTCCCCCGGAAACACTGAAGCTTTCTTT. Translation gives CASRYSPGNTEAFF.

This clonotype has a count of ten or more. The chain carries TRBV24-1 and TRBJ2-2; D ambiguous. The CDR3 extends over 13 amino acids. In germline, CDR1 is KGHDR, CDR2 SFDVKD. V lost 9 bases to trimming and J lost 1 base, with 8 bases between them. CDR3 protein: CATGPRNTGELFF. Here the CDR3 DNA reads TGTGCCACCGGACCTAGGAACACCGGGGAGCTGTTTTTT.

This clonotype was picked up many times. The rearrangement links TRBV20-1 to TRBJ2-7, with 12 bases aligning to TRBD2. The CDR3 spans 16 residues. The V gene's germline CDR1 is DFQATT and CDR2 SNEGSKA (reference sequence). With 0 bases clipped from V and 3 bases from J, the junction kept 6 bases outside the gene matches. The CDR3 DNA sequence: TGCAGTGCTAGAGACCCACTAGCGGGAGGATTCTACGAGCAGTACTTC. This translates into CSARDPLAGGFYEQYF.

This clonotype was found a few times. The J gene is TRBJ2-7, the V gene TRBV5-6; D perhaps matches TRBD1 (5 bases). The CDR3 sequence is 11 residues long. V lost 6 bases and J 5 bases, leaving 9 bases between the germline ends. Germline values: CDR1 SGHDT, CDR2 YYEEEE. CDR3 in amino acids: CASIQGHEQYF. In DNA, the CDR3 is TGTGCCAGCATCCAGGGTCACGAGCAGTACTTC.

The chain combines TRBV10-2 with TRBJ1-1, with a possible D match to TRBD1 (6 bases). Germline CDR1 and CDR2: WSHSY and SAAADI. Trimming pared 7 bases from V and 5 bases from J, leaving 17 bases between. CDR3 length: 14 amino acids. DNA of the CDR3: TGCGCCAGCACGTTGGGGGGCGCGTATACTGAAGCTTTCTTT. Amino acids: CASTLGGAYTEAFF.

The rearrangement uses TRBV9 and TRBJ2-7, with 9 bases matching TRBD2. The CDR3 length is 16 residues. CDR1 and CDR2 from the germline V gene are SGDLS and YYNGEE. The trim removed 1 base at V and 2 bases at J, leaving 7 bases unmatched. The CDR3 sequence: CASSVLSTSGPYEQYF. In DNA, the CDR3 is TGTGCCAGCAGCGTACTTTCGACTAGCGGCCCCTACGAGCAGTACTTC.

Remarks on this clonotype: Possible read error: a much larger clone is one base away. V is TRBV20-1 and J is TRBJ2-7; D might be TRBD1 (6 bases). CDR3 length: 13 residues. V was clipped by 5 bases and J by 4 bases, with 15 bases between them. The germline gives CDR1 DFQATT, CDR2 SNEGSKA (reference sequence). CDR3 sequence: CSAGTGIGYEQYF. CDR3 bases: TGCAGTGCTGGCACAGGGATCGGATACGAGCAGTACTTC.

CDR3 sequence: CAVDRPYNSPLHF. CDR3 DNA: TGTGCCGTGGACAGACCCTATAATTCACCCCTCCACTTT. The rearrangement uses TRBV28 and TRBJ1-6; maybe TRBD1 (6 bases). With 11 bases removed from V and 2 bases from J, the gap between germline ends came to 10 bases. This CDR3 has 13 amino acids. Germline CDR1 and CDR2: MDHEN and SYDVKM.

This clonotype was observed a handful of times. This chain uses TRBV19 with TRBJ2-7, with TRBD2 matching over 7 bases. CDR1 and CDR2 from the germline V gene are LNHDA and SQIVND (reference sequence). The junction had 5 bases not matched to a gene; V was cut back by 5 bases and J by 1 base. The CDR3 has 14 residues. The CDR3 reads CASSATSPSYEQYF. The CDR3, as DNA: TGTGCCAGTAGTGCGACTAGCCCGTCCTACGAGCAGTACTTC.

Here the CDR3 DNA reads TGTGCCAGCAGTTTCTGGGACAGGGGTGGGGAGCAGTACTTC. Its translation: CASSFWDRGGEQYF. The chain is built from TRBV12-3 or TRBV12-4 and TRBJ2-7, with 10 bases fitting TRBD1. This CDR3 region has 14 residues. Losses at the gene ends were 3 bases for V and 7 bases for J; bases not matched to a gene: 6.

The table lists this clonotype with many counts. CDR3 nucleotides: TGCGCCAGCAGCCAAGCTGGAGAGCAGTTCTTC. It translates to CASSQAGEQFF. The chain is built from TRBV4-1 and TRBJ2-1; D is unresolved. The germline V gene encodes CDR1 MGHRA and CDR2 YSYEKL. The length of the CDR3 is 11 residues. V was clipped by 1 base and J by 10 bases, with 5 bases between them.

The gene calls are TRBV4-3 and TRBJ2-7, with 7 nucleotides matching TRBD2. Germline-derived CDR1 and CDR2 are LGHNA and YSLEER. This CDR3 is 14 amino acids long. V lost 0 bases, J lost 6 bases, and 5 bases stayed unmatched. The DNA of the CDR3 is TGCGCCAGCAGCCAAGAGTGGGGGGAGGGCGAGCAGTACTTC. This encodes CASSQEWGEGEQYF.

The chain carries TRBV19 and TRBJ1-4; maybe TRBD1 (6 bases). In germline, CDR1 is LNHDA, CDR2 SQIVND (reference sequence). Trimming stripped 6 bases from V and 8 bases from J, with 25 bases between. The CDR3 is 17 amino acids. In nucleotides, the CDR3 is TGTGCCAGTAGCCAAAACCCCGGGACATTGAGAACCGAAAAACTGTTTTTT. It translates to CASSQNPGTLRTEKLFF.

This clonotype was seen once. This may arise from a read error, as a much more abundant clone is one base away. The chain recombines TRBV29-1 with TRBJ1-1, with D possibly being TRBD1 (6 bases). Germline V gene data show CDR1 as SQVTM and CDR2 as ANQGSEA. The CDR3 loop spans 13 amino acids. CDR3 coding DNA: TGCAACGGGGAGACAGGAAGAGACACTGAAGCTTTCTTT. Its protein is CNGETGRDTEAFF.

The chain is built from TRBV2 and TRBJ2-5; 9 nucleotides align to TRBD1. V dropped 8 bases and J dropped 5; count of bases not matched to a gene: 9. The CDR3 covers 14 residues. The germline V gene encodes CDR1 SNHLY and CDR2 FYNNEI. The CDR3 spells CASGQDRGYETQYF. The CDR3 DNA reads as TGTGCCAGCGGGCAGGACAGGGGATATGAGACCCAGTACTTC.